This T cell receptor (beta chain) was recovered during a study of Tregs in tolerant kidney transplant recipients. Overall study findings and caveats: No direct test of biological reproducibility was done here. Expanding Tregs on activated donor B cells appeared to best identify donor-specific TCRbeta clones. The small number of patients limits these findings pending further validation.

CD4+CD25+CD127- Tregs, CD4+CD25- non-Tregs, CD4 and CD8 cells were sorted. The V and J ends lost 6 bases and 0 bases, in that order; junction bases with no gene match: 12. Germline CDR1 reads MNHEY; CDR2 reads SMNVEV (reference sequence). The CDR3 length is 17 residues. Note on this clone: Its antigen is still unknown.

TCRdb keeps only in-frame clones here, not all; method: immunoSEQ multiplex PCR. Altogether hundreds of thousands of clones are present, approximately 84% being singletons, with the ten largest covering around 0.6%. The sequencing sample was made of CD4+ T cells from blood. V gene TRBV27 combines with J gene TRBJ1-2; TRBD1 aligns across 8 bases. The TCR sequence derives from a human donor in good health. In DNA form, the CDR3 reads TGTGCCAGCAGCCGAGGAACAGGGGGTTGGGCTAACTATGGCTACACCTTC. Protein: CASSRGTGGWANYGYTF.